The 10 T cell receptor beta chains presented below share a single source sample, sequenced in a study of technical replicates of blood from several donors. Assay: immunoSEQ multiplex PCR; the TCRdb copy retains only in-frame clones and omits some. The sample consists of 70,000 to 95,000 clones, around 97% of them appearing once. Material: T cells isolated from PBMCs. Receptors originate from a human donor in good health.

The CDR3 sequence: CASSFHSTEAFF. Here the CDR3 DNA reads TGTGCCAGCAGCTTCCACTCCACTGAAGCTTTCTTT. The rearrangement links TRBV5-4 to TRBJ1-1; D is uncertain. The V gene's germline CDR1 is SGHNT and CDR2 YYREEE (reference sequence). This CDR3 has 12 amino acids. V was clipped by 2 bases and J by 4 bases, with 6 bases between them.

The chain employs TRBV30 and TRBJ1-6; no clear D. V lost 1 base to trimming and J lost 7 bases, with 8 bases between them. The CDR3 is made up of 13 amino acids. The V gene's germline CDR1 is GTSNPN and CDR2 SVGIG (reference sequence). In DNA, the CDR3 is TGTGCCTGGAGTGAACTCAGGAATTCACCCCTCCACTTT. Its translation: CAWSELRNSPLHF.

V usage is TRBV7-2 and J usage is TRBJ2-7; no clear D. V was clipped by 4 bases and J by 6 bases, with 10 bases between them. The CDR3 loop spans 12 amino acids. Germline V gene sequence: CDR1 SGHTA, CDR2 FQGNSA. The CDR3 DNA sequence: TGTGCCAGCAGCTCTGTCGTCGGCGAGCAGTACTTC. It is translated as CASSSVVGEQYF.

The V gene is TRBV19, the J gene TRBJ2-7, with TRBD1 matching over 8 bases. CDR1 LNHDA and CDR2 SQIVND come from the germline V gene (reference sequence). Trimming removed 4 bases from V and 3 bases from J; junction bases left unmatched: 5. The CDR3 is 14 residues long. For the CDR3, the DNA is TGTGCCAGTAGTACGACGACAGGGGACTACGAGCAGTACTTC. Translated: CASSTTTGDYEQYF.

The chain employs TRBV28 and TRBJ1-1; tentatively, D is TRBD1 (6 bases). The germline V gene has CDR1 MDHEN and CDR2 SYDVKM. V was cut by 7 bases and J by 5 bases, with 17 bases left in between. The CDR3 covers 14 residues. The CDR3 region has the DNA TGTGCCAGCACCCTTGGACAGCGTATAACTGAAGCTTTCTTT. This encodes CASTLGQRITEAFF.

The rearrangement joins TRBV7-6 to TRBJ1-3, with D tentatively TRBD1 (6 bases). Trimming cost V 9 bases and J 4 bases, with 25 bases left between them. Per germline, CDR1 SGHVS and CDR2 FNYEAQ. The CDR3 totals 17 residues. CDR3 sequence reads: CASGQPFESVGGNTIYF. In DNA form, the CDR3 reads TGTGCCAGTGGACAGCCCTTTGAAAGCGTTGGAGGAAACACCATATATTTT. Full variable domain (rest looked up from reference TRBV7-6 and TRBJ1-3): GAGVSQSPRYKVTKRGQDVALRCDPISGHVSLYWYRQALGQGPEFLTYFNYEAQQDKSGLPNDRFSAERPEGSISTLTIQRTEQRDSAMYRCASGQPFESVGGNTIYFGEGSWLTVV.

The V and J genes are TRBV6-5 and TRBJ1-2; D is ambiguous. This CDR3 has 13 residues. Trimming removed 5 bases at V and 2 bases at J, with 9 bases between. Germline-derived CDR1 and CDR2 are MNHEY and SVGAGI. The CDR3: CASSLSLNYGYTF. The CDR3 DNA reads TGTGCCAGCAGTCTATCCCTCAACTATGGCTACACCTTC.

CDR3 amino acids: CASSWVGLGSTEAFF. The CDR3 DNA reads TGCGCCAGCAGCTGGGTCGGGTTGGGGAGCACTGAAGCTTTCTTT. The V call is TRBV5-1, the J call TRBJ1-1; no clear D gene. This CDR3 spans 15 amino acids. CDR1 is SGHRS, CDR2 YFSETQ, per germline. The germline V and J ends were trimmed by 3 bases and 4 bases, with 16 bases remaining between them.

CDR3 region: CASSDWQVAFF. CDR3 sequence (DNA): TGTGCCAGCAGTGACTGGCAGGTGGCTTTCTTT. The J gene is TRBJ1-1, the V gene TRBV2, with unresolved D. V was shortened by 3 bases and J by 11 bases, with 10 bases between the two germline ends. The V gene's germline CDR1 is SNHLY and CDR2 FYNNEI. The CDR3 spans 11 residues.

The chain combines TRBV2 with TRBJ2-5, with no clear D. Trimming cost V 1 base and J 4 bases, with 13 bases left between them. This CDR3 comprises 15 residues. CDR1 is SNHLY and CDR2 is FYNNEI in the germline V gene. For the CDR3, the DNA is TGTGCCAGCAGTGAAGAAGCCCCTCCCGGAGAGACCCAGTACTTC. Amino acids: CASSEEAPPGETQYF.